The 27 T cell receptor beta chains in this list originate from one sample, sequenced in a study of shared clonotypes between healthy human individuals. TCRdb's copy holds only in-frame clones and misses some; the assay was immunoSEQ multiplex PCR. This table has roughly 770,000 clones, around 96% appearing once. Naive CD8 cells lacked CD45RO and underwent positive selection for CCR7, leaving out terminally differentiated effector memory CD45RA+ cells. The material sequenced was naive CD8+ T cells sorted from blood. These TCRs come from a man aged 30-40 years in good health.

Notes on this clone: Additional DNA sequences in this sample encode the identical CDR3. The gene calls are TRBV6-6 and TRBJ2-7; no definite D call. CDR1 is MNHNY and CDR2 is SVGAGI in the germline V gene (reference sequence). The CDR3 consists of 12 residues. V gave up 0 bases and J gave up 3 bases, with 3 bases separating them. CDR3 region: CASSYSIYEQYF. The CDR3 DNA reads TGTGCCAGCAGTTACTCGATCTACGAGCAGTACTTC.

CDR3 DNA: TGTGCCATCAGTGAGCTCGACAGGGGGGGGTACGAGCAGTACTTC. Its protein product is CAISELDRGGYEQYF. The chain carries TRBV10-3 and TRBJ2-7; 9 bases align to TRBD1. The CDR3 has 15 residues. Unmatched junction bases numbered 6, after V lost 2 bases and J lost 4 bases. Germline CDR1 is ENHRY and CDR2 is SYGVKD.

This sequence joins TRBV4-3 and TRBJ2-1; weak D call: TRBD1 (7 bases). The CDR3 spans 14 residues. The germline V gene encodes CDR1 LGHNA and CDR2 YSLEER. V dropped 1 base and J dropped 7 bases, with 11 bases sitting between them. The CDR3 bases are TGCGCCAGCAGCCAAGGCGGGACAGAGAATGAGCAGTTCTTC. It encodes CASSQGGTENEQFF.

The V and J genes are TRBV27 and TRBJ2-7; D uncertain. Germline V CDR1 and CDR2: MNHEY, SMNVEV (reference sequence). The CDR3 is made up of 15 amino acids. V dropped 5 bases and J dropped 2 bases, with 16 bases sitting between them. Here the CDR3 reads CASSPVQPATYEQYF. The CDR3 region has the DNA TGTGCCAGCAGTCCCGTTCAGCCCGCGACCTACGAGCAGTACTTC.

The CDR3: CSGPGGDYNEQFF. CDR3 sequence (DNA): TGCAGCGGTCCGGGGGGGGACTACAATGAGCAGTTCTTC. The rearrangement links TRBV29-1 to TRBJ2-1, with TRBD2 matching 8 bases. The germline gives CDR1 SQVTM, CDR2 ANQGSEA. The V and J ends lost 7 bases and 3 bases, in that order; junction bases with no gene match: 5. The CDR3 is made up of 13 amino acids.

The table lists this clone with a count of one. The chain couples TRBV2 to TRBJ2-3, with TRBD2 identical over 7 bases. V dropped 1 base and J dropped 2; count of bases not matched to a gene: 12. There are 18 residues in the CDR3. Germline CDR1 and CDR2: SNHLY and FYNNEI. DNA of the CDR3: TGTGCCAGCAGTGAAGAGGTTTACAGCGGGAAGGTCACAGATACGCAGTATTTT. The encoded protein is CASSEEVYSGKVTDTQYF.

This chain links TRBV7-8 with TRBJ2-2; D is perhaps TRBD2 (6 bases). CDR3 length: 15 residues. Germline values: CDR1 SGHVS, CDR2 FQNEAQ. The V end lost 4 bases, the J end lost 3 bases, and 12 bases lay between the germline ends. The CDR3: CASSSVRGDTGELFF. CDR3 in DNA: TGTGCCAGCAGCTCGGTGCGGGGAGACACCGGGGAGCTGTTTTTT.

This chain links TRBV5-4 with TRBJ2-2; TRBD2 agrees at 7 bases. Trimming cost V 4 bases and J 3 bases; bases outside gene matches: 15. This CDR3 spans 18 amino acids. Per germline, CDR1 SGHNT and CDR2 YYREEE (reference sequence). The CDR3 bases are TGTGCCAGCAGCGGTGGGGCTAGCGGCGTTCGGGACACCGGGGAGCTGTTTTTT. Protein product: CASSGGASGVRDTGELFF.

This chain uses TRBV7-9 with TRBJ2-7; 10 bases fit TRBD2. CDR3 length: 15 residues. Unmatched junction bases numbered 4, after V lost 2 bases and J lost 3 bases. Germline CDR1 SEHNR, CDR2 FQNEAQ (reference sequence). CDR3 coding DNA: TGTGCCAGCAGCTTATACACTAGCGGGAACTACGAGCAGTACTTC. It encodes CASSLYTSGNYEQYF.

The chain uses TRBV4-1 and TRBJ1-5, with a possible D match to TRBD1 (5 bases). Germline V lookup: CDR1 MGHRA, CDR2 YSYEKL. CDR3 length equals 17 residues. Trimming took off 3 bases at V and 4 bases at J, with 19 bases between the two ends. Here the CDR3 DNA reads TGCGCCAGCAGCCACCCTGGAATGACAGCCCCAAATCAGCCCCAGCATTTT. It translates to CASSHPGMTAPNQPQHF.

The chain links TRBV7-9 to TRBJ2-7, with D possibly TRBD2 on 6 matching bases. CDR3 length: 12 amino acids. V was trimmed by 3 bases and J by 4 bases, leaving 7 bases between them. CDR1 and CDR2 (germline): SEHNR, FQNEAQ (reference sequence). The CDR3 loop is CASSFGTYEQYF. The CDR3 DNA reads as TGTGCCAGCAGCTTTGGGACTTACGAGCAGTACTTC. Complete variable domain (other parts from reference TRBV7-9 and TRBJ2-7): DTGVSQNPRHKITKRGQNVTFRCDPISEHNRLYWYRQTLGQGPEFLTYFQNEAQLEKSRLLSDRFSAERPKGSFSTLEIQRTEQGDSAMYLCASSFGTYEQYFGPGTRLTVT.

The chain has TRBV6-6 and TRBJ1-5; a possible D gene is TRBD1 (6 bases). The length of the CDR3 is 15 residues. The V and J ends lost 6 bases and 5 bases respectively, with 17 bases between them. Germline V gene lookup returns CDR1 MNHNY and CDR2 SVGAGI (reference sequence). CDR3 amino acids: CASRLNRAGDQPQHF. For the CDR3, the DNA is TGTGCCAGCAGATTAAACAGGGCTGGTGATCAGCCCCAGCATTTT.

The chain is built from TRBV5-4 and TRBJ2-5; 7 bases line up with TRBD1. Germline assignment: CDR1 SGHNT and CDR2 YYREEE (reference sequence). The ends lost 3 bases at V and 3 bases at J; junction bases unmatched: 5. CDR3 size: 14 residues. In DNA, the CDR3 is TGTGCCAGCAGCTATACAGGGGAAGAAGAGACCCAGTACTTC. Translating gives CASSYTGEEETQYF.

The V and J genes are TRBV11-2 and TRBJ2-3; a possible D gene is TRBD1 (6 bases). The CDR3 runs 16 residues. The germline V gene encodes CDR1 SGHAT and CDR2 FQNNGV. V was cut by 5 bases and J by 1 base, with 16 bases left in between. The CDR3 bases are TGTGCCAGCAGCACCGAACAGGGTCGAGGCACAGATACGCAGTATTTT. This translates into CASSTEQGRGTDTQYF.

The genes are TRBV2 and TRBJ1-2; D call uncertain. This CDR3 has 13 amino acids. Germline loops: CDR1 SNHLY, CDR2 FYNNEI. Trimming took off 1 base at V and 0 bases at J, with 3 bases between the two ends. In DNA form, the CDR3 reads TGTGCCAGCAGTGAAGACCCTAACTATGGCTACACCTTC. It is translated as CASSEDPNYGYTF.

The chain links TRBV28 to TRBJ2-3, with TRBD2 matching over 15 bases. Trimming took 5 bases from V and 6 from J; bases not matched to a gene: 6. Per germline, CDR1 MDHEN and CDR2 SYDVKM. CDR3 length: 16 amino acids. CDR3 DNA sequence: TGTGCCAGCAGTCCCGGACTAGCGGGAGGGTTGGATACGCAGTATTTT. Residues: CASSPGLAGGLDTQYF.

In nucleotides, the CDR3 is TGTGCCAGCAGCTTAGGCGGGAGAAGAACAGATACGCAGTATTTT. It yields the protein CASSLGGRRTDTQYF. The chain is built from TRBV11-2 and TRBJ2-3; TRBD2 matches at 7 bases. Per the germline V gene, CDR1 is SGHAT and CDR2 is FQNNGV. The CDR3 loop spans 15 amino acids. The junction had 4 bases not matched to a gene; V was cut back by 1 base and J by 3 bases. Full variable domain (remainder filled in from reference TRBV11-2 and TRBJ2-3): EAGVAQSPRYKIIEKRQSVAFWCNPISGHATLYWYQQILGQGPKLLIQFQNNGVVDDSQLPKDRFSAERLKGVDSTLKIQPAKLEDSAVYLCASSLGGRRTDTQYFGPGTRLTVL.

Concerning this clone itself: The same CDR3 also results from other DNA sequences found in this sample. The CDR3 DNA sequence: TGTGCCAGCAGCGGCGACAATTCCTACGAGCAGTACTTC. Encoded protein: CASSGDNSYEQYF. The chain recombines TRBV7-9 with TRBJ2-7, with D unresolved. Trimming removed 5 bases from V and 1 base from J, with 9 bases in between. CDR3 length: 13 residues. Per the germline V gene, CDR1 is SEHNR and CDR2 is FQNEAQ (reference sequence).

This sequence joins TRBV30 and TRBJ2-7, with TRBD2 as a possible D gene (5 bases). The CDR3 length is 14 residues. Germline V gene data show CDR1 as GTSNPN and CDR2 as SVGIG (reference sequence). Trimming left V 3 bases short and J 6 bases short, with 18 bases between. The CDR3: CAWSVGIEGSEQYF. CDR3 nucleotide sequence: TGTGCCTGGAGCGTGGGGATCGAGGGTAGCGAGCAGTACTTC.

The chain is built from TRBV7-9 and TRBJ2-3, with D maybe TRBD2 (6 bases). Trimming left V 2 bases short and J 0 bases short, with 9 bases between. The CDR3 runs 15 residues. Germline V gene lookup returns CDR1 SEHNR and CDR2 FQNEAQ (reference sequence). The CDR3 sequence: CASSLMRDSTDTQYF. In DNA form, the CDR3 reads TGTGCCAGCAGCTTAATGCGGGATAGCACAGATACGCAGTATTTT.

Only one count was recorded for this clone. CDR3 bases: TGTGCCAGCAGCCTCTCAAGGACAGATACGCAGTATTTT. This codes for CASSLSRTDTQYF. The V call is TRBV9, the J call TRBJ2-3; unclear D gene. Germline loops: CDR1 SGDLS, CDR2 YYNGEE. This CDR3 is 13 amino acids long. V lost 4 bases and J lost 3, with 9 bases in between. The full variable domain, with the rest looked up from reference TRBV9 and TRBJ2-3, is DSGVTQTPKHLITATGQRVTLRCSPRSGDLSVYWYQQSLDQGLQFLIQYYNGEERAKGNILERFSAQQFPDLHSELNLSSLELGDSALYFCASSLSRTDTQYFGPGTRLTVL.

The chain carries TRBV10-1 and TRBJ2-3, with no clear D. Looked up from germline, CDR1 is WNHNN and CDR2 is SYGVQD (reference sequence). V dropped 0 bases and J dropped 6 bases, with 4 bases sitting between them. The CDR3 totals 12 residues. CDR3 residues: CASSESLDTQYF. The CDR3 DNA sequence: TGCGCCAGCAGTGAGTCTCTGGATACGCAGTATTTT.

The chain is built from TRBV4-1 and TRBJ2-5, with 16 bases fitting TRBD2. The germline CDR1 and CDR2 sequences are MGHRA and YSYEKL. The CDR3 has 17 amino acids. The trim removed 1 base at V and 4 bases at J, leaving 3 bases unmatched. The CDR3 sequence: CASSQVGLAGGGETQYF. The CDR3 DNA sequence: TGCGCCAGCAGCCAAGTGGGACTAGCGGGAGGGGGAGAGACCCAGTACTTC.

This chain connects TRBV7-9 to TRBJ2-1, with TRBD1 identical over 8 bases. CDR3 size: 18 residues. The ends lost 10 bases at V and 5 bases at J; junction bases unmatched: 22. Germline CDR1 reads SEHNR; CDR2 reads FQNEAQ (reference sequence). The CDR3 region has the DNA TGTGCCATGGGGTACGGGACAGGTACTCCTCGGGCGAACAATGAGCAGTTCTTC. This sequence encodes CAMGYGTGTPRANNEQFF.

This clone was seen just once. This chain connects TRBV27 to TRBJ2-1; 10 nucleotides match TRBD2. V gave up 5 bases and J gave up 4 bases; unmatched junction bases: 5. The germline V gene has CDR1 MNHEY and CDR2 SMNVEV (reference sequence). This CDR3 comprises 15 residues. CDR3 loop: CASSPSGRSYNEQFF. The CDR3 DNA is TGTGCCAGCAGTCCTAGCGGGAGATCGTACAATGAGCAGTTCTTC.

The chain employs TRBV7-8 and TRBJ2-5; D is possibly TRBD1 or TRBD2 (5 bases each). The V gene's germline CDR1 is SGHVS and CDR2 FQNEAQ. The CDR3 extends over 15 amino acids. Trimming pared 0 bases from V and 7 bases from J, leaving 15 bases between. The CDR3 region has the DNA TGTGCCAGCAGCTTAGCGGGACGTCGCCTGGGGACCCAGTACTTC. Its protein is CASSLAGRRLGTQYF.

V and J are TRBV7-2 and TRBJ2-3; tentatively, D is TRBD1 (7 bases). CDR3 length: 16 amino acids. CDR1 is SGHTA, CDR2 FQGNSA, per germline. Trimming stripped 1 base from V and 2 bases from J, with 13 bases between. CDR3 nucleotides: TGTGCCAGCAGCTTAGGAGGAGGGGGCTCCACAGATACGCAGTATTTT. Translating gives CASSLGGGGSTDTQYF.